The 31 T cell receptor beta chains below all came from one sample that was sequenced in a study of cytomegalovirus exposure and HLA in healthy donors. Primers included in the PCR were 60 Vbeta and 13 Jbeta primers. Clones were read by immunoSEQ multiplex PCR, and TCRdb kept only the in-frame ones, dropping some. The sample carries 77,000 or so clones, approximately 75% recorded once. The sample taken for sequencing was PBMCs. The receptors were gathered from a middle-aged woman in good health and CMV-seronegative.

The chain recombines TRBV11-1 with TRBJ2-1; a possible D gene is TRBD1 (5 bases). Germline-derived CDR1 and CDR2 are SGHAT and FQDESV (reference sequence). The CDR3 consists of 16 residues. V lost 8 bases and J 0 bases, leaving 17 bases between the germline ends. In DNA, the CDR3 is TGTGCCAGCGGGTCTAGGCGCAGGGTCTCCTACAATGAGCAGTTCTTC. Protein product: CASGSRRRVSYNEQFF.

The sample holds a few counts of this clone. The identical CDR3 is also encoded by other nucleotide sequences in the sample. The chain has TRBV18 and TRBJ2-7; TRBD2 agrees at 8 bases. V dropped 3 bases and J dropped 0; count of bases not matched to a gene: 1. Germline V CDR1 and CDR2: KGHSH, LQKENI. The CDR3 length is 14 residues. The chain's CDR3 is CASSPGLVSYEQYF. DNA for the CDR3: TGTGCCAGCTCACCGGGACTAGTCTCCTACGAGCAGTACTTC.

The CDR3 DNA reads TGTGCCTGGAGTGTAGGGCCCCTCGGGGCCTACGAGCAGTACTTC. This gives the protein CAWSVGPLGAYEQYF. The gene calls are TRBV30 and TRBJ2-7; TRBD2 might be the D (5 bases). V gave up 0 bases and J gave up 2 bases, with 14 bases separating them. CDR1 and CDR2 from the germline V gene are GTSNPN and SVGIG (reference sequence). The CDR3 runs 15 residues.

The J gene is TRBJ1-2, the V gene TRBV7-9; 8 positions agree with TRBD1. The CDR3 sequence is 15 residues long. V trimming: 1 base; J trimming: 7 bases; junction bases outside the gene matches: 8. The V gene's germline CDR1 is SEHNR and CDR2 FQNEAQ (reference sequence). CDR3 in amino acids: CASSLGTDRAVGYTF. The CDR3 coding sequence is TGTGCCAGCAGCTTAGGGACGGACAGGGCGGTTGGCTACACCTTC.

This clone was counted only a few times. The rearrangement uses TRBV7-9 and TRBJ2-5; D gene ambiguous. From germline, CDR1 is SEHNR and CDR2 FQNEAQ (reference sequence). The V gene lost 5 bases and the J gene lost 4 bases, with 5 bases spanning the gap. The CDR3 has 11 amino acids. In DNA form, the CDR3 reads TGTGCCAGCAGCGCGGCAGAGACCCAGTACTTC. This sequence encodes CASSAAETQYF.

The rearrangement uses TRBV27 and TRBJ2-7, with 12 bases identical to TRBD2. Germline V gene data show CDR1 as MNHEY and CDR2 as SMNVEV (reference sequence). Trimming at V came to 6 bases and at J to 6 bases, leaving 12 bases not matched to a gene. CDR3 length: 16 amino acids. The DNA for the CDR3 is TGTGCCAGCAGCCTAGCGGGAGGGCCGGGCTTTGGCGAGCAGTACTTC. It encodes CASSLAGGPGFGEQYF.

The chain is built from TRBV30 and TRBJ1-1, with D uncertain. The CDR3 is 13 amino acids. Between the trimmed V and J ends, which lost 0 bases and 1 base, there was a span of 6 bases. Germline CDR1 and CDR2: GTSNPN and SVGIG (reference sequence). The CDR3 spells CAWSVRENTEAFF. CDR3 nucleotide sequence: TGTGCCTGGAGTGTACGGGAGAACACTGAAGCTTTCTTT.

About this clone: One end of the junction varies from germline; a read error may be responsible. Within the sample, other DNA sequences also encode this same CDR3. In DNA form, the CDR3 reads TGTGCCTGGAGTGTAAAGGGAGGATTTGGTAATTCGCCCCTCCACTTT. Residues: CAWSVKGGFGNSPLHF. V and J are TRBV30 and TRBJ1-6; D is unclear. This CDR3 is 16 amino acids long. Germline values: CDR1 GTSNPN, CDR2 SVGIG (reference sequence).

The chain combines TRBV7-2 with TRBJ2-5; perhaps TRBD1 as D (6 bases). V was cut by 1 base and J by 13 bases, with 16 bases left in between. The CDR3 covers 13 residues. Germline V gives CDR1 SGHTA, CDR2 FQGNSA. CDR3 sequence reads: CASSLVLDSVWYF. DNA for the CDR3: TGTGCCAGCAGCTTAGTGCTGGACAGTGTATGGTACTTC.

The rearrangement links TRBV5-1 to TRBJ1-6; no reliable D call. The CDR3 has 14 amino acids. From germline, CDR1 is SGHRS and CDR2 YFSETQ. Trimming left V 4 bases short and J 9 bases short, with 14 bases between. CDR3: CASSPPREGSPLHF. The CDR3, as DNA: TGCGCCAGCAGCCCCCCGAGGGAGGGTTCACCCCTCCACTTT.

The V call is TRBV6-1, the J call TRBJ1-1; no definite D call. Trimming took 1 base from V and 2 from J, leaving 11 bases between them. Germline V gene sequence: CDR1 MNHNS, CDR2 SASEGT. CDR3 length: 15 residues. The CDR3 protein is CASSEGYGDNTEAFF. The CDR3 DNA sequence: TGTGCCAGCAGTGAAGGGTACGGAGATAACACTGAAGCTTTCTTT.

The CDR3: CASSPGTGAGETQYF. The CDR3 coding sequence is TGTGCCAGCAGCCCCGGGACAGGGGCTGGGGAGACCCAGTACTTC. This sequence joins TRBV7-3 and TRBJ2-5; 10 nucleotides line up with TRBD1. The CDR3 runs 15 residues. CDR1 is SGHTA, CDR2 FQGTGA, per germline. The ends lost 5 bases at V and 5 bases at J; junction bases unmatched: 8.

This chain links TRBV5-1 with TRBJ1-1; D is unclear. The CDR3 contains 14 residues. Germline V gives CDR1 SGHRS, CDR2 YFSETQ. Trimming cost V 0 bases and J 6 bases, with 12 bases left between them. The CDR3 nucleotides are TGCGCCAGCAGCTTGGAGCCCGGAGGGCCTGAAGCTTTCTTT. The encoded protein is CASSLEPGGPEAFF.

This rearrangement joins TRBV4-3 to TRBJ2-1; 10 bases map to TRBD1. Germline V gene sequence: CDR1 LGHNA, CDR2 YSLEER. This CDR3 has 16 amino acids. V gave up 0 bases and J gave up 9 bases; unmatched junction bases: 8. Written as DNA, the CDR3 is TGCGCCAGCAGCCAAGATGTTGGACAGGGGGGGCGTGAGCAGTTCTTC. This codes for CASSQDVGQGGREQFF.

CDR3 loop: CASSFGTGVYNEQFF. In DNA form, the CDR3 reads TGTGCCAGCAGCTTCGGTACAGGGGTTTACAATGAGCAGTTCTTC. V and J are TRBV5-4 and TRBJ2-1, with 7 bases aligning to TRBD1. CDR1 SGHNT and CDR2 YYREEE come from the germline V gene (reference sequence). The CDR3 length is 15 residues. V shed 2 bases and J 4 bases; nucleotides not matched to a gene: 6.

The V gene is TRBV29-1, the J gene TRBJ2-7; maybe TRBD2 (6 bases). The V gene lost 3 bases and the J gene lost 2 bases, with 11 bases spanning the gap. The CDR3 consists of 13 residues. Germline V gene data show CDR1 as SQVTM and CDR2 as ANQGSEA. The CDR3 sequence is CSVDGGSPYEQYF. CDR3 DNA: TGCAGCGTTGACGGGGGAAGCCCCTACGAGCAGTACTTC.

On this clone itself: The sample contains more than one DNA sequence encoding this CDR3. The V and J genes are TRBV7-2 and TRBJ1-5; no firm D call. The CDR3 runs to 15 residues. The V end lost 2 bases, the J end lost 4 bases, and 12 bases lay between the germline ends. Looked up from germline, CDR1 is SGHTA and CDR2 is FQGNSA. CDR3 in DNA: TGTGCCAGCAGCTTATCGGGAATTAGTAATCAGCCCCAGCATTTT. This encodes CASSLSGISNQPQHF.

V usage is TRBV29-1 and J usage is TRBJ1-2; D is perhaps TRBD1 (6 bases). The CDR3 covers 13 residues. Trimming stripped 4 bases from V and 6 bases from J, with 15 bases between. Germline assignment: CDR1 SQVTM and CDR2 ANQGSEA. The CDR3 loop is CSVAQDRRHGYTF. CDR3 bases: TGCAGCGTTGCTCAGGACAGACGGCATGGCTACACCTTC.

V and J are TRBV19 and TRBJ1-3, with D possibly matching TRBD1 (5 bases). Looked up from germline, CDR1 is LNHDA and CDR2 is SQIVND (reference sequence). Trimming left V 6 bases short and J 2 bases short, with 14 bases between. This CDR3 has 15 residues. CDR3 bases: TGTGCCAGTAGCGAACAGGTAGTGGCTGGAAACACCATATATTTT. Translation: CASSEQVVAGNTIYF.

V and J are TRBV4-1 and TRBJ1-1; no clear D. In germline, CDR1 is MGHRA, CDR2 YSYEKL. V was shortened by 0 bases and J by 0 bases, with 8 bases between the two germline ends. The CDR3 length is 15 residues. The CDR3 loop reads CASSQERTVNTEAFF. The CDR3 DNA reads as TGCGCCAGCAGCCAAGAACGAACGGTGAACACTGAAGCTTTCTTT.

This clone was counted only a few times. The genes are TRBV9 and TRBJ1-3; D remains ambiguous. From germline, CDR1 is SGDLS and CDR2 YYNGEE. Trimming took off 4 bases at V and 6 bases at J, with 8 bases between the two ends. This CDR3 is 12 amino acids long. The CDR3 region has the DNA TGTGCCAGCAGCCCAGACACAAACACCATATATTTT. Protein sequence: CASSPDTNTIYF. Full variable domain (remainder filled in from reference TRBV9 and TRBJ1-3): DSGVTQTPKHLITATGQRVTLRCSPRSGDLSVYWYQQSLDQGLQFLIQYYNGEERAKGNILERFSAQQFPDLHSELNLSSLELGDSALYFCASSPDTNTIYFGEGSWLTVV.

The count of this clone is one. This chain joins TRBV7-9 and TRBJ2-6; 9 bases are a match to TRBD1. CDR3 length equals 17 residues. V shed 7 bases, J shed 6 bases, and the junction held 13 bases outside the gene matches. Germline CDR1 and CDR2: SEHNR and FQNEAQ (reference sequence). The CDR3 DNA sequence: TGTGCCAGCACAAACAGGGGGACAGGGATTGAGGCCAACGTCCTGACTTTC. Protein sequence: CASTNRGTGIEANVLTF. Supplemented by reference TRBV7-9 and TRBJ2-6, the full variable domain reads DTGVSQNPRHKITKRGQNVTFRCDPISEHNRLYWYRQTLGQGPEFLTYFQNEAQLEKSRLLSDRFSAERPKGSFSTLEIQRTEQGDSAMYLCASTNRGTGIEANVLTFGAGSRLTVL.

The chain couples TRBV4-1 to TRBJ2-7, with TRBD2 as a possible D gene (5 bases). This CDR3 has 15 residues. The germline V gene has CDR1 MGHRA and CDR2 YSYEKL. V shed 4 bases and J shed 7 bases, with 20 bases lying between them. The CDR3 here is CASSLEEAEITEQYF. As DNA, the CDR3 is TGCGCCAGCAGCCTCGAGGAGGCGGAGATTACGGAGCAGTACTTC.

V is TRBV7-2 and J is TRBJ2-4; D is perhaps TRBD2 (6 bases). V was cut by 3 bases and J by 10 bases, with 10 bases left in between. Germline CDR1 and CDR2: SGHTA and FQGNSA. This CDR3 comprises 12 residues. CDR3 loop: CASSFPGGIQYF. DNA for the CDR3: TGTGCCAGCAGCTTCCCCGGGGGTATTCAGTACTTC.

This clone was recorded a few times. CDR3 sequence: CASSSTSNTEAFF. The CDR3 DNA is TGTGCCAGCAGTTCCACAAGTAACACTGAAGCTTTCTTT. The chain links TRBV28 to TRBJ1-1; D unresolved. Trimming left V 4 bases short and J 2 bases short, with 8 bases between. Germline CDR1 MDHEN, CDR2 SYDVKM. The CDR3 runs 13 residues.

V and J are TRBV5-1 and TRBJ1-6; 8 bases match TRBD1. The CDR3 covers 14 residues. The V gene end was trimmed by 1 base and the J gene end by 7 bases; junction bases not matched to a gene: 1. Germline V gene data show CDR1 as SGHRS and CDR2 as YFSETQ. As DNA, the CDR3 is TGCGCCAGCAGCTTGAACAGGGGGAATTCACCCCTCCACTTT. Translated, it gives CASSLNRGNSPLHF.

The rearrangement links TRBV10-3 to TRBJ1-6; perhaps TRBD1 as D (5 bases). The CDR3 is 17 residues long. Germline V lookup: CDR1 ENHRY, CDR2 SYGVKD. Trimming stripped 10 bases from V and 0 bases from J, with 19 bases between. Written as DNA, the CDR3 is TGTGCCACCAACCCGAAGACAGCCTCCTCCTATAATTCACCCCTCCACTTT. It is translated as CATNPKTASSYNSPLHF.

The gene calls are TRBV2 and TRBJ1-4, with D hard to call. Germline CDR1 is SNHLY and CDR2 is FYNNEI. V lost 7 bases to trimming and J lost 0 bases, with 15 bases between them. The CDR3 sequence is 16 residues long. The CDR3 DNA is TGTGCCAGCACCACCATTCAGATTGCAACTAATGAAAAACTGTTTTTT. This codes for CASTTIQIATNEKLFF.

The chain joins TRBV9 to TRBJ1-2; perhaps TRBD1 as D (5 bases). The CDR3 runs 13 residues. Germline CDR1 SGDLS, CDR2 YYNGEE. Trimming stripped 3 bases from V and 2 bases from J, with 8 bases between. The CDR3 protein is CASSGAGNYGYTF. The DNA of the CDR3 is TGTGCCAGCAGCGGAGCAGGGAACTATGGCTACACCTTC.

This chain connects TRBV7-2 to TRBJ1-4, with 7 nucleotides matching TRBD1. The CDR3 has 13 residues. Trimming removed 5 bases from V and 5 bases from J; junction bases left unmatched: 2. CDR1 is SGHTA and CDR2 is FQGNSA in the germline V gene. DNA of the CDR3: TGTGCCAGCAGCATGGGACAGAATGAAAAACTGTTTTTT. The encoded protein is CASSMGQNEKLFF.

CDR3 nucleotides: TGCGCCAGCAGCCCGAGAACAGGGTTGAATGAGCAGTTCTTC. Protein: CASSPRTGLNEQFF. This sequence joins TRBV5-1 and TRBJ2-1; a possible D gene is TRBD1 (6 bases). V lost 4 bases to trimming and J lost 7 bases, with 15 bases between them. Per germline, CDR1 SGHRS and CDR2 YFSETQ. CDR3 length: 14 residues.